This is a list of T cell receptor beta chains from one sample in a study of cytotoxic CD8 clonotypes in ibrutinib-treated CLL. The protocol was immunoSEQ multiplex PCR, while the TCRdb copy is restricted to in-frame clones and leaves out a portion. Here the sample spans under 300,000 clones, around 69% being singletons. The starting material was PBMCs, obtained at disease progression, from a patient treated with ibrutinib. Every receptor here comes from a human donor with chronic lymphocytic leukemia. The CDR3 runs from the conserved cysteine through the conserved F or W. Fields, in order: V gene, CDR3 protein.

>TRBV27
CASSFSGAGELFF
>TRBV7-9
CASSPRTGWGPDTQYF
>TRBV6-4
CASSPTGSLYEQYF
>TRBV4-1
CASSRISTGTFYEQYF
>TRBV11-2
CASSRLRDSSYEQYF
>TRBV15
CATSRDIGASGMDTQYF
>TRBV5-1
CASSLVVIGGEYTDTQYF
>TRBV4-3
CASSRGHNNEQFF
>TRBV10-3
CAISDASGETQYF
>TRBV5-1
CASRVGVNTEAFF
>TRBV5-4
CASSRREGRGEQFF
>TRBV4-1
CASSPRGQGILGTGELFF
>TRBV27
CASSFRDTASEQYF
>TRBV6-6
CASTEGQGVLGAFF
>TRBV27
CASSLDGLEQYF
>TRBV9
CASSEGGYPGVNTEAFF
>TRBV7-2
CASSLPGTSLIRFF
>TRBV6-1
CASTRYLGYGYTF
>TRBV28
CASSLAGAGYTF
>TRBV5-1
CASSPNFYEQYF
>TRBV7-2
CASSLGDLNQPQHF
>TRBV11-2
CASSLNLGVQETQYF
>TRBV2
CASGGGGLATYNEQFF
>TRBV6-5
CASSYRTSGRPDTQYF
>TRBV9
CASRDHGRIYGYTF
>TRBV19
CATQLRLNTGELFF
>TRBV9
CASSGDHLSTDTQYF
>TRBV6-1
CASRYDLQGASFF
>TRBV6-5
CASSYSGTGVNEQFF
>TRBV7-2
CASSYPGKYEQYF
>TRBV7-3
CASSPTSGSGTGELFF
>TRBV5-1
CASSLVGGGLPGNTIYF
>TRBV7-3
CASSLLTSGTQYF
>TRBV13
CASSWMDGEQYF
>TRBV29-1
CSVEEGGTDTQYF
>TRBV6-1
CASSEIRKTGDEKLFF
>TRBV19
CASSMRTAGYGYTF
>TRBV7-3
CASSLGQGQETQYF
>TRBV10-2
CASSDPKGLAGGTSIQETQYF
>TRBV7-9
CASSEGTAYGYTF
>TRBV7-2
CASNVAGVGGELFF
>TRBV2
CASWVLVNTIYF
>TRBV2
CASGYSNRADTQYF
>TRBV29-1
CSVSWGAYEQYF
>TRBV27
CASSLEGQYSNQPQHF
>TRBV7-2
CASSLPLQQLAAFTDTQYF
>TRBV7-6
CASSHQGPQETQYF
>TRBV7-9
CASTRGGIDYNEQFF
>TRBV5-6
CASSLSGEQYF
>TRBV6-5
CASSYTGVQLGREQFF
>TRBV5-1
CASSLSGDSNQPQHF
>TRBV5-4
CASSLAGRGNTIYF